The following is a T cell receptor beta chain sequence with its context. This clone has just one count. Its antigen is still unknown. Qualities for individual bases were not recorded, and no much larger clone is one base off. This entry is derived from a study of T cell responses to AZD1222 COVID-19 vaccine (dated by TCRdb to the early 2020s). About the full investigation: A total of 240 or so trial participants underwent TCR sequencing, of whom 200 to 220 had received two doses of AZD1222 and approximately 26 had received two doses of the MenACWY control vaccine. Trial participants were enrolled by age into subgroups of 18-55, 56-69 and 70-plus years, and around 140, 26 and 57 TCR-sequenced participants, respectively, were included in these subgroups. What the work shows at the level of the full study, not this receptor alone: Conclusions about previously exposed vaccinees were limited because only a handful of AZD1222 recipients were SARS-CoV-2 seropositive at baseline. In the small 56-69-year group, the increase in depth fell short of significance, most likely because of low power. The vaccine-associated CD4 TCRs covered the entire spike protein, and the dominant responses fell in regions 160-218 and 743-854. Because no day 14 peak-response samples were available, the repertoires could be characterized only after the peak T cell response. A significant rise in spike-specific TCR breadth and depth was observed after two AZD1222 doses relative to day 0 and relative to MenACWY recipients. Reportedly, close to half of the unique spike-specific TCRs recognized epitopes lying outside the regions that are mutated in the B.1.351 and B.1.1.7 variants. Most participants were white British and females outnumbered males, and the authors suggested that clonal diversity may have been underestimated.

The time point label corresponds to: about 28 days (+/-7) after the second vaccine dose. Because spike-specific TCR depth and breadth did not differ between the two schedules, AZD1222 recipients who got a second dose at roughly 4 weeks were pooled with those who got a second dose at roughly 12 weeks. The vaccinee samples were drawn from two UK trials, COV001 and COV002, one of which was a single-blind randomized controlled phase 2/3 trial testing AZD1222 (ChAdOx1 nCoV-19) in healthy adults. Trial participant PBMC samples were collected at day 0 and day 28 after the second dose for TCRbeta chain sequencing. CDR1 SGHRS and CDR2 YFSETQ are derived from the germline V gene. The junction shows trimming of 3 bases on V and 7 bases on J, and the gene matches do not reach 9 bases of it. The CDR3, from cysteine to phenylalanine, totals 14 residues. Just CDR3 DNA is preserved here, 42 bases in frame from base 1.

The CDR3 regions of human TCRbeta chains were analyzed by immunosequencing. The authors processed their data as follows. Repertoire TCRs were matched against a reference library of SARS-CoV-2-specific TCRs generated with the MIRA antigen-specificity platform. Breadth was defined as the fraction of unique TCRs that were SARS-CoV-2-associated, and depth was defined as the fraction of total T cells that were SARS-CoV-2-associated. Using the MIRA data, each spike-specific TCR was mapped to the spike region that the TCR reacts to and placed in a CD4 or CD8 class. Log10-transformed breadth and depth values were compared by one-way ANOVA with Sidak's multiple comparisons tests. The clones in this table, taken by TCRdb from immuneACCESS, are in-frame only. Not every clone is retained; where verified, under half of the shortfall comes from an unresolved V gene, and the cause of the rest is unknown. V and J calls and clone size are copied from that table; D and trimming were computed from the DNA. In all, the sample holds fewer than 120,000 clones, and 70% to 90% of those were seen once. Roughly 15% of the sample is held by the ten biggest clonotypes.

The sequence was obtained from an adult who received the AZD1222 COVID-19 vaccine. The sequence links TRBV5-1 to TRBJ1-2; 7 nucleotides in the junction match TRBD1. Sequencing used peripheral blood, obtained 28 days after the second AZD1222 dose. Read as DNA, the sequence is TGCGCCAGCAGCTCGGGACAGCCAAGTAGTGGCTACACCTTC. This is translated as CASSSGQPSSGYTF.